A single sample is the source of the 22 T cell receptor beta chains below, sequenced in a study of response to subunit inactivated influenza vaccine. TCRdb re-called the RT-PCR reads with MiXCR, one entry per CDR3 protein. Among fewer than 750,000 distinct CDR3 sequences listed, 14% were seen once. Sequences were derived from PBMCs from blood, sampled 12 days after vaccination. Receptor source: a man over 45 who received an inactivated influenza vaccine.

This clonotype was observed a handful of times. The chain has TRBV11-2 and TRBJ2-7; D is uncertain. This CDR3 is built from 14 residues. Germline CDR1 is SGHAT and CDR2 is FQNNGV. V lost 0 bases and J lost 6, with 12 bases in between. The CDR3 DNA follows: TGTGCCAGCAGCTTAGATCGCTCTCCCGGCGAGCAGTACTTC. The encoded protein is CASSLDRSPGEQYF.

This clonotype has just a few counts. This chain joins TRBV18 and TRBJ1-5, with 7 bases matching TRBD1. The germline gives CDR1 KGHSH, CDR2 LQKENI. Trimming at V came to 2 bases and at J to 6 bases, leaving 7 bases not matched to a gene. This CDR3 contains 15 residues. CDR3 DNA sequence: TGTGCCAGCTCACCAGGGCAGGGGGTGGCTCAGCCCCAGCATTTT. Protein sequence: CASSPGQGVAQPQHF. Filled out from reference TRBV18 and TRBJ1-5, the complete variable domain reads NAGVMQNPRHLVRRRGQEARLRCSPMKGHSHVYWYRQLPEEGLKFMVYLQKENIIDESGMPKERFSAEFPKEGPSILRIQQVVRGDSAAYFCASSPGQGVAQPQHFGDGTRLSIL.

This clonotype was counted between two and nine times. The chain links TRBV7-2 to TRBJ1-2; TRBD1 might be the D (6 bases). Looked up from germline, CDR1 is SGHTA and CDR2 is FQGNSA. CDR3 length: 14 residues. The V and J ends lost 5 bases and 8 bases respectively, with 18 bases between them. The CDR3 bases are TGTGCCAGCAGCCGCTCAGGGGCCGCGGTAGGCTACACCTTC. It is translated as CASSRSGAAVGYTF.

The chain is built from TRBV14 and TRBJ2-1; D may be TRBD1 or TRBD2 (5 bases each). The V end was cut by 0 bases, the J end by 15 bases, with 18 bases between. Germline lookup yields CDR1 SGHDN and CDR2 FVKESK. The CDR3 runs to 14 residues. Here the CDR3 reads CASSQDLGTTRAFF. In nucleotides, the CDR3 is TGTGCCAGCAGCCAAGATCTGGGGACCACCCGGGCGTTCTTC. Full variable domain (missing parts from reference TRBV14 and TRBJ2-1): EAGVTQFPSHSVIEKGQTVTLRCDPISGHDNLYWYRRVMGKEIKFLLHFVKESKQDESGMPNNRFLAERTGGTYSTLKVQPAELEDSGVYFCASSQDLGTTRAFFGPGTRLTVL.

The CDR3 DNA follows: TGCAGCGTTGAAGATGCGAGTGCTGGCTACACCTTC. Protein: CSVEDASAGYTF. This sequence joins TRBV29-1 and TRBJ1-2; D gene uncertain. The CDR3 length is 12 residues. Germline-derived CDR1 and CDR2 are SQVTM and ANQGSEA. Trimming removed 0 bases at V and 7 bases at J, with 9 bases between.

The chain employs TRBV20-1 and TRBJ2-5; the match to TRBD2 covers 9 bases. The junction had 9 bases not matched to a gene; V was cut back by 0 bases and J by 4 bases. CDR1 is DFQATT and CDR2 is SNEGSKA in the germline V gene (reference sequence). This CDR3 comprises 16 residues. CDR3 coding DNA: TGCAGTGCTAGAGATCGAAGGACTAGCGCCGTAGAGACCCAGTACTTC. Encoded protein: CSARDRRTSAVETQYF.

The rearrangement links TRBV7-9 to TRBJ1-2; TRBD1 aligns across 10 bases. J was trimmed by 7 bases and V by 7 bases; bases with no gene match: 6. The CDR3 extends over 13 amino acids. Germline-derived CDR1 and CDR2 are SEHNR and FQNEAQ (reference sequence). The CDR3, as DNA: TGTGCCAGCACGGGACAGGGGACGGGTGGCTACACCTTC. The encoded protein is CASTGQGTGGYTF.

This clonotype was found many times. This chain uses TRBV6-5 with TRBJ2-7, with 10 bases lining up with TRBD1. This CDR3 is 18 amino acids long. CDR1 and CDR2 (germline): MNHEY, SVGAGI. V lost 2 bases to trimming and J lost 3 bases; unmatched junction nucleotides: 13. In nucleotides, the CDR3 is TGTGCCAGCAGTTACACCCCGATCGGACAGGGGGTGGGCTACGAGCAGTACTTC. This encodes CASSYTPIGQGVGYEQYF.

This clonotype was seen only a few times. The chain recombines TRBV7-9 with TRBJ1-3, with 8 bases matching TRBD1. V lost 4 bases and J lost 5; bases outside the gene matches: 4. Germline assignment: CDR1 SEHNR and CDR2 FQNEAQ (reference sequence). The CDR3 spans 14 residues. The CDR3 spells CASSSDRGRNTIYF. As DNA, the CDR3 is TGTGCCAGCAGCTCCGACAGGGGACGAAACACCATATATTTT.

The CDR3 DNA reads TGCGCCAGCAGCTACGGACTAGCGGGGGCTGGGACAGATACGCAGTATTTT. It is translated as CASSYGLAGAGTDTQYF. The chain carries TRBV4-3 and TRBJ2-3; 13 bases match TRBD2. Germline CDR1 LGHNA, CDR2 YSLEER. This CDR3 spans 17 amino acids. J lost 3 bases, V lost 5 bases, and 8 bases had no gene match.

The gene calls are TRBV27 and TRBJ2-7; no definite D call. V was shortened by 6 bases and J by 4 bases, with 13 bases between the two germline ends. Germline V gives CDR1 MNHEY, CDR2 SMNVEV (reference sequence). CDR3 size: 13 residues. CDR3 nucleotide sequence: TGTGCCAGCAGCTTTGGGGTGAGGTACGAGCAGTACTTC. Translating gives CASSFGVRYEQYF.

The table lists this clonotype with a few counts. The chain's CDR3 is CASSRGQGVSSYEKLFF. CDR3 nucleotides: TGCGCCAGCAGCCGGGGACAGGGGGTCTCATCTTATGAAAAACTGTTTTTT. The V and J genes are TRBV5-1 and TRBJ1-4; 11 nucleotides match TRBD1. CDR3 length equals 17 residues. The V gene end was trimmed by 4 bases and the J gene end by 6 bases; junction bases not matched to a gene: 11. Germline V gene lookup returns CDR1 SGHRS and CDR2 YFSETQ.

This sequence joins TRBV6-2 or TRBV6-3 and TRBJ1-6; D is ambiguous. The germline V gene encodes CDR1 MNHEY and CDR2 SVGEGT. Deletions cut 7 bases from V and 6 bases from J, with 13 bases between. This CDR3 comprises 14 residues. The CDR3 region has the DNA TGTGCCAGCAAAAGAAGAGCCCTTAATTCACCCCTCCACTTT. Protein product: CASKRRALNSPLHF.

The chain uses TRBV29-1 and TRBJ2-4, with D maybe TRBD2 (7 bases). Deletions cut 6 bases from V and 0 bases from J, with 15 bases between. CDR1 and CDR2 (germline): SQVTM, ANQGSEA. The CDR3 extends over 15 amino acids. Here the CDR3 reads CSVGGGHLAKNIQYF. The CDR3 coding sequence is TGCAGCGTGGGAGGGGGACACTTAGCCAAAAACATTCAGTACTTC.

The rearrangement joins TRBV9 to TRBJ2-1; 7 bases fit TRBD2. The CDR3 length is 17 residues. The junction had 14 bases not matched to a gene; V was cut back by 2 bases and J by 6 bases. The germline V gene has CDR1 SGDLS and CDR2 YYNGEE. CDR3 DNA: TGTGCCAGCAGCGTCACCCTAAGCGGGAAAGGGCTCAATGAGCAGTTCTTC. It is translated as CASSVTLSGKGLNEQFF.

This clonotype has just a few counts. V gene TRBV12-3 or TRBV12-4 combines with J gene TRBJ2-7; D not resolved. The CDR3 covers 16 residues. V was trimmed by 3 bases and J by 0 bases, leaving 15 bases between them. CDR3 sequence (DNA): TGTGCCAGCAGTTTGGAGAGCGTAACATTCTCCTACGAGCAGTACTTC. It specifies CASSLESVTFSYEQYF.

This clonotype was seen more than once but under ten times. The CDR3 is CASSWVYQETQYF. The DNA of the CDR3 is TGTGCCAGTAGTTGGGTGTACCAAGAGACCCAGTACTTC. The chain joins TRBV19 to TRBJ2-5; D not resolved. The length of the CDR3 is 13 residues. The germline V and J ends were trimmed by 5 bases and 0 bases, with 7 bases remaining between them. Germline CDR1 LNHDA, CDR2 SQIVND (reference sequence).

This clonotype was counted between two and nine times. The chain uses TRBV25-1 and TRBJ2-5; TRBD2 aligns across 10 bases. The CDR3 is made up of 14 amino acids. The J segment lost 5 bases and the V segment lost 0 bases, leaving 0 bases of the junction unmatched. CDR1 and CDR2 from the germline V gene are MGHDK and SYGVNS. CDR3 nucleotides: TGTGCCAGCAGTGAATATAGCGGGAGGGAGACCCAGTACTTC. This translates into CASSEYSGRETQYF.

J is TRBJ2-7 and V is TRBV6-2 or TRBV6-3; the match to TRBD1 covers 7 bases. Germline V CDR1 and CDR2: MNHEY, SVGEGT. The CDR3 spans 15 residues. Losses at the gene ends were 5 bases for V and 1 base for J; bases not matched to a gene: 8. CDR3 protein: CASSDLQGWSYEQYF. For the CDR3, the DNA is TGTGCCAGCAGTGACTTACAGGGGTGGTCCTACGAGCAGTACTTC.

This clonotype turned up a few times. In DNA form, the CDR3 reads TGTGCCAGCAACAATATCCCTGCAGATACGCAGTATTTT. Its translation: CASNNIPADTQYF. The chain links TRBV6-2 or TRBV6-3 to TRBJ2-3; D not certain. The CDR3 is made up of 13 amino acids. Germline CDR1 MNHEY, CDR2 SVGEGT. V lost 7 bases and J lost 4, with 12 bases in between.

V and J are TRBV2 and TRBJ2-2; TRBD2 is a possible D gene (7 bases). The CDR3 totals 15 residues. CDR1 and CDR2 (germline): SNHLY, FYNNEI. The germline V and J ends were trimmed by 2 bases and 5 bases, with 12 bases remaining between them. The CDR3 loop is CASSETGRGTGELFF. The CDR3 DNA sequence: TGTGCCAGCAGTGAAACAGGGAGGGGGACCGGGGAGCTGTTTTTT. Using reference TRBV2 and TRBJ2-2 for the parts outside the CDR3, the full variable domain is EPEVTQTPSHQVTQMGQEVILRCVPISNHLYFYWYRQILGQKVEFLVSFYNNEISEKSEIFDDQFSVERPDGSNFTLKIRSTKLEDSAMYFCASSETGRGTGELFFGEGSRLTVL.

The chain's CDR3 is CASSTNRWGGRGNEQFF. As DNA, the CDR3 is TGTGCCAGCAGCACGAATAGATGGGGCGGGAGAGGCAATGAGCAGTTCTTC. This rearrangement joins TRBV7-8 to TRBJ2-1; 7 bases are shared with TRBD2. The length of the CDR3 is 17 residues. Germline V CDR1 and CDR2: SGHVS, FQNEAQ. The ends lost 5 bases at V and 6 bases at J; junction bases unmatched: 16.